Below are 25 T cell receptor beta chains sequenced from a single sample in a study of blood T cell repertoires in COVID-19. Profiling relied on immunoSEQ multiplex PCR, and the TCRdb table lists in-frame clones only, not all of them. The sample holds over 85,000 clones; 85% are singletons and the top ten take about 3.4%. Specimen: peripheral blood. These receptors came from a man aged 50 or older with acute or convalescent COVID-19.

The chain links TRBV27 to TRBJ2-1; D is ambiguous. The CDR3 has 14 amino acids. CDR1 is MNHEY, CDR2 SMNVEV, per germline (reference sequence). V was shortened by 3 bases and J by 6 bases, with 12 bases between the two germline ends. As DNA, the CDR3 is TGTGCCAGCAGTTTTGCAAGCCGCGTCAATGAGCAGTTCTTC. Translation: CASSFASRVNEQFF.

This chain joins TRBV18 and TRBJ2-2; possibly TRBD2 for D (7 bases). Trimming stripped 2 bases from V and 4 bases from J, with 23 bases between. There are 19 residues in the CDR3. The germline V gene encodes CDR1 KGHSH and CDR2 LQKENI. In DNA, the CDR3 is TGTGCCAGCTCACCAAGAGAACTGAACATGGGGGGGCGCACCGGGGAGCTGTTTTTT. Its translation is CASSPRELNMGGRTGELFF.

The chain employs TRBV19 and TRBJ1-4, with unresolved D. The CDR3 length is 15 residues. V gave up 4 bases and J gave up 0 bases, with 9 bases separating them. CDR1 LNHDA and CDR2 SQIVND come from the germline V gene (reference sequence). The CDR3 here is CASSTHSPTNEKLFF. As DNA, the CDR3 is TGTGCCAGTAGTACCCACAGCCCAACTAATGAAAAACTGTTTTTT.

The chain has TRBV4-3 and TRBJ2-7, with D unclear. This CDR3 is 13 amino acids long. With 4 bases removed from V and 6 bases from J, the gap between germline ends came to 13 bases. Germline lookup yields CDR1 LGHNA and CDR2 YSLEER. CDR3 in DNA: TGCGCCAGCAGCCTCGCCTATAGTTCCGAGCAGTACTTC. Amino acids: CASSLAYSSEQYF.

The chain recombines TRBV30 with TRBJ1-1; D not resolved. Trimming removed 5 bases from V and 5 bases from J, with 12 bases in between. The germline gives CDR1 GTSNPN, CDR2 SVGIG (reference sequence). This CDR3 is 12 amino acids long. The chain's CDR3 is CAWGPEGTEAFF. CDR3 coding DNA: TGTGCCTGGGGTCCGGAGGGTACTGAAGCTTTCTTT.

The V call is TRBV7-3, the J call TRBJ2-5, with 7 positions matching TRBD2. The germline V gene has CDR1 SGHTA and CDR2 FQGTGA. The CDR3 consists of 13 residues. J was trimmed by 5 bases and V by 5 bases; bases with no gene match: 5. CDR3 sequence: CASSLTSDETQYF. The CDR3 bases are TGTGCCAGCAGCCTTACTAGCGACGAGACCCAGTACTTC. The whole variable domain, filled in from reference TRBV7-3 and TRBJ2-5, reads GAGVSQTPSNKVTEKGKYVELRCDPISGHTALYWYRQSLGQGPEFLIYFQGTGAADDSGLPNDRFFAVRPEGSVSTLKIQRTERGDSAVYLCASSLTSDETQYFGPGTRLLVL.

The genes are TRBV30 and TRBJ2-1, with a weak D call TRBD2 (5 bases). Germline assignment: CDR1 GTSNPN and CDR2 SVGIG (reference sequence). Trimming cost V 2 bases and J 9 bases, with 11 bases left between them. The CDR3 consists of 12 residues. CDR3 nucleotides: TGTGCCTGGAGTCGCGGGTTAGGTGAGCAGTTCTTC. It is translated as CAWSRGLGEQFF.

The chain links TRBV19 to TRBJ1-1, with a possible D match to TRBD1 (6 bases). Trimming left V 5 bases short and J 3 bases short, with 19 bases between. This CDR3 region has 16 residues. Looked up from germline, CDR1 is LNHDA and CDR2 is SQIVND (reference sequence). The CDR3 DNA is TGTGCCAGTAGTCCCAGGGATGGACAGAAGTACACTGAAGCTTTCTTT. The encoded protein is CASSPRDGQKYTEAFF.

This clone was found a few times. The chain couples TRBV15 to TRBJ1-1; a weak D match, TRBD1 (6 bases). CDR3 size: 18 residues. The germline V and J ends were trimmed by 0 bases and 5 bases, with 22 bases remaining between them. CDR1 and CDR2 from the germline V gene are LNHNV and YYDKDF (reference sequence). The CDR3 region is CATSRDPKILLGQTEAFF. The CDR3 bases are TGTGCCACCAGCAGAGATCCCAAAATATTACTCGGACAGACTGAAGCTTTCTTT.

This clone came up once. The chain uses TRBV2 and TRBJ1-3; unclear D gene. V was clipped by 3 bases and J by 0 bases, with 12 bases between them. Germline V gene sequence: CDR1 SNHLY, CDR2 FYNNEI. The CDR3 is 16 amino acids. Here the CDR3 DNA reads TGTGCCAGCAGTGATAGTGGGCTGGCCTCTGGAAACACCATATATTTT. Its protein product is CASSDSGLASGNTIYF.

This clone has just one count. CDR3: CASSEGGYIQETQYF. The CDR3 DNA reads as TGTGCCAGCAGTGAAGGGGGCTACATCCAAGAGACCCAGTACTTC. The chain combines TRBV5-6 with TRBJ2-5, with 7 bases fitting TRBD1. The V gene's germline CDR1 is SGHDT and CDR2 YYEEEE. This CDR3 region has 15 residues. Trimming cost V 5 bases and J 1 base; bases outside gene matches: 8.

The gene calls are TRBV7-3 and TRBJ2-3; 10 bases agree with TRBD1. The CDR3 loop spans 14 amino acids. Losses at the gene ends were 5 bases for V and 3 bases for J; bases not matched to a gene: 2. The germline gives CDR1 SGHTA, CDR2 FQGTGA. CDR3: CASSPGQGTDTQYF. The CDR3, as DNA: TGTGCCAGCAGCCCGGGACAGGGGACAGATACGCAGTATTTT.

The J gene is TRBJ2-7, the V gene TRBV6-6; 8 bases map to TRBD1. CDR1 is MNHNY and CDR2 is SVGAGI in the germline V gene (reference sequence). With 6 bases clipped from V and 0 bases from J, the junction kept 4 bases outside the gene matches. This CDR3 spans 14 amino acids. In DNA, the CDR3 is TGTGCCAGCAGGCCCGGGACAGGCTCCTACGAGCAGTACTTC. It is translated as CASRPGTGSYEQYF.

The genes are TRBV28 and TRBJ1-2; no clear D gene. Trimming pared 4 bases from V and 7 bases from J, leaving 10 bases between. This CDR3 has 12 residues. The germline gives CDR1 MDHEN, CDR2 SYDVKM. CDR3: CASSSPTGGYTF. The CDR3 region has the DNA TGTGCCAGCAGTTCCCCAACGGGTGGCTACACCTTC.

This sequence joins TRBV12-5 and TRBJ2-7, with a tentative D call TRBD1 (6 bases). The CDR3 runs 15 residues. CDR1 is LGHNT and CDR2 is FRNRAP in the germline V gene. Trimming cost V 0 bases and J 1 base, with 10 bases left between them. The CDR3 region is CASGLVPQGSYEQYF. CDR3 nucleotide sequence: TGTGCTAGTGGTTTGGTACCCCAGGGGTCCTACGAGCAGTACTTC.

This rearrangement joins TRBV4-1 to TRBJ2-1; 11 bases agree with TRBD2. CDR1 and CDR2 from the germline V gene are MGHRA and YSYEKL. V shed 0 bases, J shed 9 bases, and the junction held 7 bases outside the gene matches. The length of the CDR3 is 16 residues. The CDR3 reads CASSQETSGSVGEQFF. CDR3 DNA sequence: TGCGCCAGCAGCCAAGAAACTAGCGGGAGCGTCGGTGAGCAGTTCTTC.

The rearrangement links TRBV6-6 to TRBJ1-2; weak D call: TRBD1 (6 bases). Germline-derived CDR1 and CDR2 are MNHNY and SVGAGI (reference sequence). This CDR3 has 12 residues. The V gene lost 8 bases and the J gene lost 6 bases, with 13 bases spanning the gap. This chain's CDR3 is CASGKPGDGYTF. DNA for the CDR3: TGTGCCAGCGGAAAACCAGGGGATGGCTACACCTTC.

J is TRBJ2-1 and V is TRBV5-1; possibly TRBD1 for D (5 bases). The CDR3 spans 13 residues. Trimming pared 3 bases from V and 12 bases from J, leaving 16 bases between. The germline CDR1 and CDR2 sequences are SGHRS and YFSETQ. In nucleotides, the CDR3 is TGCGCCAGCAGCTCCGATATCAGCCAGGGGCAGTTCTTC. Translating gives CASSSDISQGQFF.

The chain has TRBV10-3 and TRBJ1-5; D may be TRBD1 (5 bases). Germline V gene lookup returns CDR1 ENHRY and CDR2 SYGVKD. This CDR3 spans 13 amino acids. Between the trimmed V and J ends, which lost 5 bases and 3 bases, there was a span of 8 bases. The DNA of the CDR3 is TGTGCCATCAGTTGGGACTTCAATCAGCCCCAGCATTTT. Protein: CAISWDFNQPQHF.

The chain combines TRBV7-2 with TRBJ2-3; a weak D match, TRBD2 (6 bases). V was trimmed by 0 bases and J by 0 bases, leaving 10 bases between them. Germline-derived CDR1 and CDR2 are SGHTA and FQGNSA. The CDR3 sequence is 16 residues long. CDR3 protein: CASSLAGGRSTDTQYF. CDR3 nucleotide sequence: TGTGCCAGCAGCTTAGCGGGGGGACGAAGCACAGATACGCAGTATTTT. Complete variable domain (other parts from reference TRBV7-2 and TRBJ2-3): GAGVSQSPSNKVTEKGKDVELRCDPISGHTALYWYRQSLGQGLEFLIYFQGNSAPDKSGLPSDRFSAERTGGSVSTLTIQRTQQEDSAVYLCASSLAGGRSTDTQYFGPGTRLTVL.

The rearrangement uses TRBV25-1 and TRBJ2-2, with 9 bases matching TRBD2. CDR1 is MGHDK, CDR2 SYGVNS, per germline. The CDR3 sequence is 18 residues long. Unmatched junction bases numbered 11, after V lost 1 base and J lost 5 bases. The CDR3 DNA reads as TGTGCCAGCAGTGAATCCGCGGGAGGGCCTTCGCGGACCGGGGAGCTGTTTTTT. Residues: CASSESAGGPSRTGELFF.

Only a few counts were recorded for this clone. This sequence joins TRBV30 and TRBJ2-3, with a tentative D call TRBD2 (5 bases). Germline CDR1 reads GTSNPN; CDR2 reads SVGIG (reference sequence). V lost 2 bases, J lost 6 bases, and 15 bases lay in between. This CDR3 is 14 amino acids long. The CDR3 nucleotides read TGTGCCTGGAGTTACCCTCCCCGGAGGGATACGCAGTATTTT. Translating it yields CAWSYPPRRDTQYF.

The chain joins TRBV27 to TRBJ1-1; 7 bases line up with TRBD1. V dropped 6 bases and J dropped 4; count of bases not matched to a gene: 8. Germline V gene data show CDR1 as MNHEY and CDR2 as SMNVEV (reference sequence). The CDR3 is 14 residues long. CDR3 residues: CASRQGQAGTEAFF. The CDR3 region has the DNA TGTGCCAGCAGACAGGGGCAGGCGGGCACTGAAGCTTTCTTT.

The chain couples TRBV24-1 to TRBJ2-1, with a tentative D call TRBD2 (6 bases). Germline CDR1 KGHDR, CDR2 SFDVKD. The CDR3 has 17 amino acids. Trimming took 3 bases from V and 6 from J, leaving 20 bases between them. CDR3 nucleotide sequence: TGTGCCACCAGTGATGCTATGGGGGGAGAGTCATCCAATGAGCAGTTCTTC. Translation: CATSDAMGGESSNEQFF.

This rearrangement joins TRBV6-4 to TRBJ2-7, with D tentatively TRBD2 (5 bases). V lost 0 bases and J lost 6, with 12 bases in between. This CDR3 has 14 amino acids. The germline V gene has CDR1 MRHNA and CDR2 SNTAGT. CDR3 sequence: CASSDSYGSPEQYF. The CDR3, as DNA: TGTGCCAGCAGTGACTCGTATGGGAGCCCCGAGCAGTACTTC.